A single sample gave rise to the 27 T cell receptor beta chains below, sequenced in a study of blood T cell repertoires in COVID-19. The data were produced by immunoSEQ multiplex PCR, yet TCRdb's version contains in-frame clones alone and is incomplete. The data hold around 200,000 clones, with more than 75% observed a single time. Sequenced: PBMCs or T cells enriched from blood (not recorded which). Receptors originate from a man aged 35-49 years with acute COVID-19.

The chain combines TRBV24-1 with TRBJ1-6; tentatively, D is TRBD1 (5 bases). The germline gives CDR1 KGHDR, CDR2 SFDVKD. The CDR3 consists of 14 residues. Trimming cost V 3 bases and J 7 bases, with 9 bases left between them. As DNA, the CDR3 is TGTGCCACCAGTGATCCGACAGCGAATTCACCCCTCCACTTT. As protein: CATSDPTANSPLHF.

The chain is built from TRBV4-2 and TRBJ2-7; tentative D call: TRBD1 (6 bases). Trimming pared 4 bases from V and 1 base from J, leaving 8 bases between. Looked up from germline, CDR1 is LGHNA and CDR2 is YNFKEQ. The CDR3 has 13 residues. CDR3: CASSPGQSYEQYF. The CDR3 DNA sequence: TGTGCCAGCAGCCCAGGACAGTCCTACGAGCAGTACTTC.

This chain links TRBV20-1 with TRBJ2-3, with D maybe TRBD1 (5 bases). The CDR3 has 12 residues. Germline CDR1 and CDR2: DFQATT and SNEGSKA (reference sequence). The V gene lost 3 bases and the J gene lost 3 bases, with 7 bases spanning the gap. CDR3 nucleotide sequence: TGCAGTGCTAGTCAGGGAACAGATACGCAGTATTTT. This encodes CSASQGTDTQYF.

The chain is built from TRBV7-2 and TRBJ2-7, with D possibly matching TRBD2 (5 bases). The CDR3 loop spans 14 amino acids. Germline values: CDR1 SGHTA, CDR2 FQGNSA. V dropped 1 base and J dropped 2 bases, with 9 bases sitting between them. CDR3 DNA: TGTGCCAGCAGCTTAGGGGCGGGCCCCTACGAGCAGTACTTC. It specifies CASSLGAGPYEQYF.

This chain joins TRBV5-6 and TRBJ1-1; D remains unclear. CDR3 length equals 15 residues. CDR1 is SGHDT, CDR2 YYEEEE, per germline. V lost 1 base and J lost 4, with 14 bases in between. The CDR3 DNA follows: TGTGCCAGCAGCTTGTACGGGGATGAAACCACTGAAGCTTTCTTT. This codes for CASSLYGDETTEAFF.

V gene TRBV28 combines with J gene TRBJ1-2; 7 bases line up with TRBD1. Looked up from germline, CDR1 is MDHEN and CDR2 is SYDVKM. With V trimmed by 5 bases and J by 5 bases, 8 bases remained unmatched. The length of the CDR3 is 14 residues. CDR3: CASSEGATGYGYTF. DNA of the CDR3: TGTGCCAGCAGTGAGGGGGCGACAGGGTATGGCTACACCTTC.

This chain joins TRBV5-6 and TRBJ2-3; D is unclear. Germline loops: CDR1 SGHDT, CDR2 YYEEEE. The CDR3 length is 15 residues. The V gene lost 0 bases and the J gene lost 4 bases, with 12 bases spanning the gap. In nucleotides, the CDR3 is TGTGCCAGCAGCTTGGGGCCACCTCAGGCAGATACGCAGTATTTT. It is translated as CASSLGPPQADTQYF.

Only a few counts were recorded for this clone. The CDR3 DNA sequence: TGTGCCACTTTGGGACAGGTTGAAGCTTTCTTT. Amino acids: CATLGQVEAFF. The chain has TRBV28 and TRBJ1-1; 8 nucleotides match TRBD1. Trimming took 10 bases from V and 7 from J; bases not matched to a gene: 5. CDR3 length: 11 residues. CDR1 is MDHEN, CDR2 SYDVKM, per germline.

This sequence joins TRBV5-1 and TRBJ1-1; no clear D. The CDR3 length is 14 residues. The germline gives CDR1 SGHRS, CDR2 YFSETQ. Trimming took off 0 bases at V and 0 bases at J, with 6 bases between the two ends. The CDR3 nucleotides are TGCGCCAGCAGCTTGGTGTCCATGAACACTGAAGCTTTCTTT. This sequence encodes CASSLVSMNTEAFF.

The V gene is TRBV15, the J gene TRBJ1-2; D is perhaps TRBD1 (5 bases). Trimming took 0 bases from V and 0 from J, leaving 8 bases between them. Germline V gene sequence: CDR1 LNHNV, CDR2 YYDKDF (reference sequence). The CDR3 is made up of 15 amino acids. For the CDR3, the DNA is TGTGCCACCAGCAGAGAGGGGCAGTCTAACTATGGCTACACCTTC. It yields the protein CATSREGQSNYGYTF.

CDR3 loop: CASSYRGALNSYEQYF. Written as DNA, the CDR3 is TGTGCCAGCAGTTACCGCGGTGCGCTAAACTCCTACGAGCAGTACTTC. This rearrangement joins TRBV6-5 to TRBJ2-7; D unresolved. The CDR3 is 16 residues long. Trimming took 2 bases from V and 0 from J, leaving 14 bases between them. The germline V gene has CDR1 MNHEY and CDR2 SVGAGI.

The chain joins TRBV7-9 to TRBJ2-7; 8 nucleotides match TRBD1. The CDR3 is 14 residues long. The V gene end was trimmed by 2 bases and the J gene end by 2 bases; junction bases not matched to a gene: 2. CDR1 and CDR2 from the germline V gene are SEHNR and FQNEAQ (reference sequence). The CDR3 region is CASSLPGGAYEQYF. DNA of the CDR3: TGTGCCAGCAGCTTACCAGGGGGCGCCTACGAGCAGTACTTC.

This clone was counted only a few times. V usage is TRBV30 and J usage is TRBJ1-2; 8 bases are shared with TRBD1. Germline trimming cut 4 bases from V and 4 bases from J; bases unmatched to any gene: 8. The CDR3 length is 14 residues. The V gene's germline CDR1 is GTSNPN and CDR2 SVGIG (reference sequence). Here the CDR3 reads CAWTISTGGYGYTF. The CDR3 coding sequence is TGTGCCTGGACCATTAGTACAGGGGGCTATGGCTACACCTTC. Full variable domain (remainder filled in from reference TRBV30 and TRBJ1-2): SQTIHQWPATLVQPVGSPLSLECTVEGTSNPNLYWYRQAAGRGLQLLFYSVGIGQISSEVPQNLSASRPQDRQFILSSKKLLLSDSGFYLCAWTISTGGYGYTFGSGTRLTVV.

The rearrangement links TRBV7-9 to TRBJ1-5; D is perhaps TRBD1 (6 bases). Trimming stripped 5 bases from V and 0 bases from J, with 11 bases between. Germline loops: CDR1 SEHNR, CDR2 FQNEAQ (reference sequence). The CDR3 totals 15 residues. CDR3 sequence reads: CASSERGGSNQPQHF. The CDR3 coding sequence is TGTGCCAGCAGCGAAAGGGGGGGTAGCAATCAGCCCCAGCATTTT.

The rearrangement links TRBV15 to TRBJ2-1; the D is unclear. Germline loops: CDR1 LNHNV, CDR2 YYDKDF (reference sequence). V was pared by 1 base and J by 0 bases, with 19 bases between. The CDR3 has 19 residues. The CDR3 spells CATSRASILSIDSYNEQFF. CDR3 sequence (DNA): TGTGCCACCAGCAGAGCGAGTATCCTAAGCATAGACTCCTACAATGAGCAGTTCTTC.

The rearrangement joins TRBV11-3 to TRBJ1-1; a weak D match, TRBD1 (6 bases). The CDR3 loop spans 11 amino acids. Germline CDR1 SGHNT, CDR2 YENEEA. The V and J ends lost 6 bases and 8 bases respectively, with 10 bases between them. The chain's CDR3 is CASSSGTEAFF. CDR3 nucleotide sequence: TGTGCCAGCAGTTCCGGGACAGAAGCTTTCTTT.

The rearrangement uses TRBV5-3 and TRBJ1-6; D unresolved. TRBV5-3 is filed as an ORF, its function uncertain. The CDR3 contains 12 residues. The ends were cut back, 4 bases at V and 7 bases at J, with 6 bases in the middle. The DNA for the CDR3 is TGTGCCAGAAGCCCAGTGAATTCACCCCTCCACTTT. This codes for CARSPVNSPLHF.

The rearrangement links TRBV7-3 to TRBJ1-1, with a possible D match to TRBD1 (5 bases). Per the germline V gene, CDR1 is SGHTA and CDR2 is FQGTGA. Trimming left V 6 bases short and J 4 bases short, with 12 bases between. There are 13 residues in the CDR3. CDR3 nucleotides: TGTGCCAGCAGAGAAGCGGGGGTCACTGAAGCTTTCTTT. Its protein product is CASREAGVTEAFF.

The genes are TRBV29-1 and TRBJ1-3; D not certain. The CDR3 is 12 amino acids. Germline V gene lookup returns CDR1 SQVTM and CDR2 ANQGSEA. V was pared by 8 bases and J by 3 bases, with 11 bases between. The CDR3 spells CSTVEGGNTIYF. The CDR3 DNA is TGCAGCACTGTGGAGGGTGGAAACACCATATATTTT.

The V call is TRBV10-2, the J call TRBJ1-2; 8 positions match TRBD1. Unmatched junction bases numbered 6, after V lost 6 bases and J lost 3 bases. The germline V gene has CDR1 WSHSY and CDR2 SAAADI. The CDR3 contains 14 residues. The CDR3 spells CASRETGADYGYTF. CDR3 in DNA: TGCGCCAGCAGGGAGACAGGGGCAGACTATGGCTACACCTTC.

The chain has TRBV7-2 and TRBJ1-3, with D possibly TRBD1 on 6 matching bases. CDR3 size: 15 residues. The germline V and J ends were trimmed by 0 bases and 0 bases, with 6 bases remaining between them. The germline V gene encodes CDR1 SGHTA and CDR2 FQGNSA. CDR3 nucleotide sequence: TGTGCCAGCAGCTTAGCAGGGGGCTCTGGAAACACCATATATTTT. It is translated as CASSLAGGSGNTIYF.

The V and J genes are TRBV30 and TRBJ1-1; D is ambiguous. V gave up 3 bases and J gave up 7 bases, with 6 bases separating them. CDR1 is GTSNPN and CDR2 is SVGIG in the germline V gene (reference sequence). The CDR3 totals 10 residues. CDR3 in amino acids: CAWSRSEAFF. The CDR3 DNA sequence: TGTGCCTGGAGCCGGAGTGAAGCTTTCTTT.

The chain employs TRBV9 and TRBJ1-2; TRBD1 matches at 8 bases. This CDR3 is built from 15 residues. V shed 0 bases, J shed 4 bases, and the junction held 5 bases outside the gene matches. Germline values: CDR1 SGDLS, CDR2 YYNGEE. The CDR3 protein is CASSVEAGGTYGYTF. The CDR3 region has the DNA TGTGCCAGCAGCGTAGAGGCAGGGGGCACCTATGGCTACACCTTC.

The V gene is TRBV13, the J gene TRBJ1-5, with unresolved D. CDR3 size: 14 residues. Trimming cost V 2 bases and J 5 bases, with 10 bases left between them. In germline, CDR1 is PRHDT, CDR2 FYEKMQ (reference sequence). The CDR3 nucleotides are TGTGCCAGCAGCTTAAGAGGGTTTGATCAGCCCCAGCATTTT. Amino acids: CASSLRGFDQPQHF.

This clone was picked up a small number of times. V gene TRBV7-8 combines with J gene TRBJ2-3; maybe TRBD2 (7 bases). Germline V gene sequence: CDR1 SGHVS, CDR2 FQNEAQ. Between the trimmed V and J ends, which lost 5 bases and 6 bases, there was a span of 15 bases. The CDR3 is 14 residues long. The CDR3 is CASSRGTMGDTQYF. CDR3 DNA sequence: TGTGCCAGCAGCAGGGGGACTATGGGGGATACGCAGTATTTT.

This chain connects TRBV4-1 to TRBJ2-5, with 8 bases identical to TRBD2. Losses at the gene ends were 2 bases for V and 1 base for J; bases not matched to a gene: 3. The CDR3 has 15 amino acids. The germline V gene has CDR1 MGHRA and CDR2 YSYEKL. The CDR3 sequence is CASSQTGTSQETQYF. DNA of the CDR3: TGCGCCAGCAGCCAAACAGGGACTAGCCAAGAGACCCAGTACTTC.

This clone was seen just once. This chain links TRBV30 with TRBJ1-2; TRBD1 matches at 8 bases. Germline CDR1 and CDR2: GTSNPN and SVGIG (reference sequence). The CDR3 has 13 residues. The ends lost 3 bases at V and 5 bases at J; junction bases unmatched: 5. The CDR3 region is CAWSADRGYGYTF. The DNA of the CDR3 is TGTGCCTGGAGCGCCGACAGGGGTTATGGCTACACCTTC. The whole variable domain, remainder taken from reference TRBV30 and TRBJ1-2, is SQTIHQWPATLVQPVGSPLSLECTVEGTSNPNLYWYRQAAGRGLQLLFYSVGIGQISSEVPQNLSASRPQDRQFILSSKKLLLSDSGFYLCAWSADRGYGYTFGSGTRLTVV.